The clone carrying this T cell receptor (beta chain) was observed many times. Germline V gene data show CDR1 as GTSNPN and CDR2 as SVGIG (reference sequence). The CDR3 is made up of 15 amino acids. The V and J ends lost 0 bases and 6 bases respectively, with 12 bases between them. This entry is derived from a study of Graves' ophthalmopathy and Graves' hyperthyroidism. CDR3 regions of TCR beta were amplified from RNA transcripts. A first-round RT-PCR used HTBI primers, followed by a second-round multiplex PCR. TCRdb analysed the multiplex PCR reads with MiXCR anew, one entry per CDR3 protein. The data contain roughly 500,000 distinct CDR3 sequences, around 14% of them singletons.

The genes are TRBV30 and TRBJ1-6; D is uncertain. The clonotype was recovered from a woman aged 25 to 45 with Graves' ophthalmopathy. Sequenced sample: blood. CDR3 bases: TGTGCCTGGAGTGTCGGCAGAAATGCTAATTCACCCCTCCACTTT. Translating it yields CAWSVGRNANSPLHF. The whole variable domain, filled in from reference TRBV30 and TRBJ1-6, reads SQTIHQWPATLVQPVGSPLSLECTVEGTSNPNLYWYRQAAGRGLQLLFYSVGIGQISSEVPQNLSASRPQDRQFILSSKKLLLSDSGFYLCAWSVGRNANSPLHFGNGTRLTVT.